The source of this T cell receptor beta chain is a study of CD8+CD57+ T cells in acquired aplastic anemia. Study-wide context: Recorded DNA amounts for sorted CD4+ and CD8+ cells had an average of approximately 3.2 ug. About 9.8 million reads, on average, were obtained for CD4+ cells from healthy donors. Overall study results and limits: CD8+ Simpson's diversity showed no significant patient-control difference. Patients and controls shared 25 to 35 CD8+ CDR3 sequences, highly expressed in patients.

Investigators profiled TCR beta VDJ and CDR3 from genomic DNA template. TCRdb re-called the reads through MiXCR, storing one row per CDR3 protein. The table shows about 42,000 distinct CDR3 sequences, with approximately 67% occurring only once. Worth noting for this clonotype: The target antigen is unknown.

Germline loops: CDR1 SQVTM, CDR2 ANQGSEA. The CDR3 is 15 residues long. Trimming removed 6 bases from V and 9 bases from J; junction bases left unmatched: 9. Sequencing used sorted CD4+, CD8+, or CD8+CD57+ T cells (not recorded which) from PBMCs. The clonotype was recovered from a human donor in good health, serving as a control. This chain connects TRBV29-1 to TRBJ1-6, with TRBD1 identical over 12 bases. For the CDR3, the DNA is TGCAGCGTCCAGACCGGGACAGGGGGCTTTTCACCCCTCCACTTT. It codes for CSVQTGTGGFSPLHF.